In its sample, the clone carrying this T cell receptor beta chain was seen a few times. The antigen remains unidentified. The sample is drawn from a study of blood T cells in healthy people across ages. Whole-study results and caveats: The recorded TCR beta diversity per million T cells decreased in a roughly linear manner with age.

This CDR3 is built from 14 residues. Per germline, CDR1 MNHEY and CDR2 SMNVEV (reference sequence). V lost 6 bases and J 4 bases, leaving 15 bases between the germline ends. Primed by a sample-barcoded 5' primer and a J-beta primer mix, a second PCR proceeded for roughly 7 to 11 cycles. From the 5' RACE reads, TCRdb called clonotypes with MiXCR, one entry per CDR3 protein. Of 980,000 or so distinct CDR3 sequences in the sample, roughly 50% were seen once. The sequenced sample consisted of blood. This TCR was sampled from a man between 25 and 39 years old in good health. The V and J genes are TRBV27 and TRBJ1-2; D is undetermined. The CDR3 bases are TGTGCCAGCAGAGGCTGGCGGTCTTCCTATGGCTACACCTTC. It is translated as CASRGWRSSYGYTF.